This T cell receptor (beta chain) was observed in a study of regulatory T cells in long-lasting Graves disease (TCRdb year 2021). For the study in its entirety: In the newly diagnosed Graves' disease group, patients had been taking antithyroid drugs for less than 3 months. This study used TCR sequencing and RNA sequencing of peripheral blood to compare persistent Graves' disease patients against newly diagnosed Graves' disease patients. The study was registered as a clinical trial and conducted in China. A total of 33 samples underwent TCR sequencing, from 13 patients with persistent Graves' disease and 20 patients with newly diagnosed Graves' disease. Beyond this particular receptor, the publication reports: Only peripheral blood was studied, because thyroid tissue, the primary lesion, was inaccessible. TRBV28, TRBJ1-2 and TRBJ2-5 were preferentially used in persistent disease, while TRBV20-1 and TRBJ2-1 were favored in newly diagnosed disease. The authors acknowledged the small sample size as a limitation that may reduce accuracy. Persistent Graves' disease patients showed lower TCR Shannon entropy and fewer highly expanded clones than newly diagnosed patients, suggesting clonal expansion. A larger number of public clonotypes was shared among persistent patients (more than 2,500) than among newly diagnosed patients (roughly 970). Sequencing and analysis were limited to the TCR beta chain.

A remark on this clonotype: No antigen is known for it. No much larger clonotype is one base removed from it; base qualities were not supplied.

Trimming accounts for 3 bases at V and 7 bases at J, while the number of junction bases matched to no gene is 7. The CDR3, cysteine through phenylalanine, is 15 amino acids long. Of the read, only the CDR3 DNA is kept; its 45 bases are in frame from base 1. The time point tag for this specimen amounts to: newly diagnosed GD, antithyroid drugs for less than 3 months. For both TCR sequencing and RNA sequencing, RNA was extracted from PBMCs using TRIzol. The diagnosis of Graves' disease was made according to American Thyroid Association guidelines. Recruitment of patients was carried out at an endocrinology department in Xi'an, China. From each patient, around 8.3 milliliters of peripheral blood was collected into an EDTA anticoagulant tube. Ficoll Paque Plus density gradient separation was used to isolate PBMCs, and no further T cell sorting was performed. RNA quality was checked with an Agilent 2100 Bioanalyzer and agarose gel, and concentration with a NanoDrop 2000.

The library came from multiplex PCR. For sequencing, an Illumina HiSeq 4000 was employed. CDR3 regions were amplified by Arm-PCR with iRepertoire HTBI primers to construct TCR beta libraries. Before sequencing, the PCR products underwent gel purification. Regarding the original processing steps: A total of roughly 67 TRBV and under 15 TRBJ segments were identified across samples and were used for gene usage analysis of CDR3 amino acid clonotypes. COPE and FqMerger were used to merge filtered high-quality paired reads into contigs. BLAST was used to align contigs to the IMGT TRBV, TRBD and TRBJ reference genes, and CDR3 was defined following IMGT. Any clonotype with a frequency above 0.1% was classified as a highly expanded clone. Repertoire diversity was measured by Shannon entropy, and V-J evenness by the Gini coefficient. Clonotypes shared by more than one individual were considered public. TCRdb cleaned the public reads at Q25 with fastp, built clones with MiXCR and kept in-frame beta chains. For every CDR3 protein sequence, its rows merge into one entry that carries the most common genes and DNA. Here the V and J calls rest on TCRdb's processing, not on the authors' analysis. For this sample there are roughly 420,000 distinct CDR3 sequences; over 15% appear just once. Around 10% of the sample lies in the top ten.

The sample was also linked to a second study, of T cells in Graves' hyperthyroidism and ophthalmopathy. As the second study states: Graves' hyperthyroidism was defined as stable when no progression to ophthalmopathy occurred over 18 months of follow-up. The hyperthyroidism patients were between 18 and 65 years old and newly diagnosed, with a disease duration of less than 2 months. Patients with uncontrolled infections, other autoimmune diseases, pregnancy or lactation were excluded. Clinical symptoms, serum thyroxine and TRAb, thyroid ultrasound, and orbital computed tomography formed the basis for the diagnoses. For the first round of RT-PCR on the TCR CDR3, the HTBI primer set was used together with the Qiagen OneStep RT-PCR kit. Most expanded thyroid clonotypes (frequency above 0.001) were also found in blood, which suggests that blood repertoires may mirror thyroid immune responses. Ophthalmopathy was separated from stable hyperthyroidism by a 13 V-J signature model, with 85% to 90% sensitivity and roughly 81% specificity obtained in cross-validation and 80%/75% obtained in testing. During validation, the model predicted progression to ophthalmopathy a median of approximately six months ahead of onset, with 70.59% sensitivity and more than 72% specificity. To identify TCR V-J signatures that set the groups apart, the researchers used a discovery cohort of 95 to 100 patients, made up of roughly 40 with Graves' ophthalmopathy and some 60 with stable Graves' hyperthyroidism. An independent validation cohort of about 20 hyperthyroidism patients and approximately 15 patients who later progressed to ophthalmopathy tested prospective prediction of ophthalmopathy. The approximately 97 discovery patients were randomly divided into training and test sets at a 7:3 ratio. The study also compared thyroid tissue and blood T-cell repertoires from about six Graves' hyperthyroidism patients. Once sampling was done, hyperthyroidism patients were given methimazole at a starting dose of 30 mg daily, whereas ophthalmopathy patients were given high-dose intravenous methylprednisolone. A second multiplex PCR round built the libraries, followed by size selection and purification. The libraries were sequenced on an Illumina HiSeq2000 using paired-end 100 bp reads. Raw data were processed with SOAPnuke, discarding reads with adapters, uncalled bases, mean Phred below 15, or no exact constant-primer or identifier match. High-quality paired reads were merged using COPE v1.2.5, and each unique nucleotide sequence was defined as a clonotype. Clonotypes were aligned to IMGT TRBV, TRBD and TRBJ reference segments using MiTCR v1.1. The analysis included only V-J combinations with a frequency above 0.0001, which together covered around 99% of the repertoires. The TCS score was defined as F50 (clonal expansion) divided by E x V (chaos), with BLOSUM62-based TCRdist calculated between CDR3 peptides within each V-J. Welch's t-statistics and random forest reduced roughly 500 V-J features to 10 to 15, which were used in a naive Bayes classifier (R e1071). Sample size was not statistically predetermined, and investigators were not blinded to group allocation. TCR Vbeta CDR3 sequencing of 140 or so peripheral blood samples (under 45 ophthalmopathy, about 75 hyperthyroidism and roughly 17 progressor patients) is reported in the paper.

The sample in question was peripheral blood mononuclear cells (PBMCs), obtained at new diagnosis, from a patient treated with antithyroid drugs. The clonotype comes from a woman in her twenties or thirties with Graves disease. Donor details come from another sample of the same person, matched by shared clones. The rearrangement joined TRBV12-3 or TRBV12-4 to TRBJ2-1, with 9 bases in between that match TRBD2. The sequenced DNA: TGTGCCAGCAGTTTGATAGCGGGAGATCGTAATGAGCAGTTCTTC. This codes for CASSLIAGDRNEQFF.